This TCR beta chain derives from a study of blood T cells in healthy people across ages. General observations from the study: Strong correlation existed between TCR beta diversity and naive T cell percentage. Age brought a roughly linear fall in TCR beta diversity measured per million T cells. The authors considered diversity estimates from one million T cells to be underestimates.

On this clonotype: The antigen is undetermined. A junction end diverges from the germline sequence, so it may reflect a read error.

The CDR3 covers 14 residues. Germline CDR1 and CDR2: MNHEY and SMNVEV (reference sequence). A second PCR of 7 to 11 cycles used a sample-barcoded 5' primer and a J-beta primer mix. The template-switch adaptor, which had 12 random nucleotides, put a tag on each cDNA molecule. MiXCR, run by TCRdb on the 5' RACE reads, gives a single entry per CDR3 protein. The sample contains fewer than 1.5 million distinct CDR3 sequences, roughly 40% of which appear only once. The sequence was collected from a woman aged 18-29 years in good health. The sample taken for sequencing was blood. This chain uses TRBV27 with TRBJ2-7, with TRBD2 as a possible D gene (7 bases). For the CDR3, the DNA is TGCGCCAGCTTGGGGGGCGGGAGAGTAGGTGAGCAGTACTTC. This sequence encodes CASLGGGRVGEQYF.